This T cell receptor beta chain derives from a study of T cell responses to AZD1222 COVID-19 vaccine. Study results and caveats: Among the donors, most were white British and more were female, and clonal diversity was possibly underestimated. In all cases, repertoires were sampled only after the peak T cell response. Following two doses of AZD1222, Spike-specific TCR breadth and depth rose. Reports say nearly half of spike-specific TCRs go after unmutated variant regions.

This table comes from immunoSEQ multiplex PCR, and its TCRdb copy is limited to in-frame clones, with some not included. This sample has 110,000 or so clones, with around 87% found just once. As regards this clone: Its antigen remains unidentified.

The CDR3 runs 13 residues. Per the germline V gene, CDR1 is WSHSY and CDR2 is SAAADI. Trimming pared 8 bases from V and 7 bases from J, leaving 18 bases between. The starting material was peripheral blood, obtained on day 0 of AZD1222 vaccination. The sequence was collected from an adult in good health. The gene calls are TRBV10-2 and TRBJ2-7; D is unresolved. In DNA, the CDR3 is TGCGCCAGCGCTGTGACCCCCCTTGGGGAGCAGTACTTC. Amino acid sequence: CASAVTPLGEQYF.